One sample yielded the 21 T cell receptor beta chains listed below, sequenced in a study of blood T cell repertoires in COVID-19 (dated by TCRdb to between 2020 and 2021). Library creation used the immunoSEQ multiplex PCR assay. Sourced from immuneACCESS, this table was stored by TCRdb with only in-frame sequences that have V and J called. A share of the clones is absent; for the studies checked, an unresolved V gene accounts for under half, and the remainder has no known explanation. The sample table lists about 320,000 clones, 85% to 95% of them with a count of one. The biggest ten clones account for roughly 3.6% of the sample. Sequences were obtained from PBMCs or T cells enriched from blood (not recorded which). The receptors originated from a young woman who had been exposed to COVID-19.

The J gene is TRBJ1-5, the V gene TRBV5-8; TRBD1 matches at 9 bases. Germline V gene lookup returns CDR1 SGHTS and CDR2 YDEGEE. The CDR3 contains 16 residues. Trimming removed 3 bases from V and 4 bases from J; junction bases left unmatched: 8. Written as DNA, the CDR3 is TGTGCCAGCAGCTCGGGACAGGGCGAGGGAAATCAGCCCCAGCATTTT. This encodes CASSSGQGEGNQPQHF.

This chain links TRBV25-1 with TRBJ1-5; TRBD1 might be the D (6 bases). The V and J ends lost 5 bases and 1 base respectively, with 15 bases between them. The CDR3 sequence is 16 residues long. Germline CDR1 reads MGHDK; CDR2 reads SYGVNS. CDR3 nucleotides: TGTGCCAGCAGTAGAGGGGGGGGAGGAAGCAATCAGCCCCAGCATTTT. Protein: CASSRGGGGSNQPQHF.

This clone was seen a single time. This rearrangement joins TRBV5-1 to TRBJ1-1; 8 nucleotides line up with TRBD1. This CDR3 comprises 13 residues. J lost 11 bases, V lost 4 bases, and 10 bases had no gene match. Germline V lookup: CDR1 SGHRS, CDR2 YFSETQ. CDR3 residues: CASSLNYRGEAFF. CDR3 in DNA: TGCGCCAGCAGCCTCAACTACAGGGGGGAGGCTTTCTTT.

A single count supports this clone. The J gene is TRBJ2-5, the V gene TRBV27; TRBD1 is a possible D gene (5 bases). This CDR3 region has 16 residues. V shed 2 bases and J shed 2 bases, with 15 bases lying between them. The germline gives CDR1 MNHEY, CDR2 SMNVEV (reference sequence). CDR3 loop: CASSLRSGWGQETQYF. The CDR3 DNA follows: TGTGCCAGCAGTTTAAGGTCAGGGTGGGGACAAGAGACCCAGTACTTC.

This clone was found once. This chain uses TRBV5-3 with TRBJ2-2; TRBD2 matches at 7 bases. TRBV5-3 qualifies as an ORF whose function is uncertain. The CDR3 spans 16 residues. V trimming: 10 bases; J trimming: 5 bases; junction bases outside the gene matches: 17. DNA of the CDR3: TGTGCCCCGACGGGACTGGCCGGGGGGAGAACCGGGGAGCTGTTTTTT. Translation gives CAPTGLAGGRTGELFF.

The chain is built from TRBV25-1 and TRBJ1-4, with TRBD1 matching over 7 bases. The V and J ends lost 3 bases and 11 bases, in that order; junction bases with no gene match: 15. This CDR3 is 16 amino acids long. Germline CDR1 and CDR2: MGHDK and SYGVNS. CDR3: CASSDQGGVEREKLFF. CDR3 DNA: TGTGCCAGCAGTGACCAGGGGGGTGTCGAACGAGAGAAACTGTTTTTT.

This chain uses TRBV5-1 with TRBJ2-1; 10 bases align to TRBD1. The J segment lost 2 bases and the V segment lost 5 bases, leaving 4 bases of the junction unmatched. The CDR3 is made up of 15 amino acids. Germline V gives CDR1 SGHRS, CDR2 YFSETQ. CDR3 loop: CASRHGTGAYNEQFF. The CDR3 bases are TGCGCCAGCAGACACGGGACAGGGGCCTACAATGAGCAGTTCTTC.

This clone was counted once. This sequence joins TRBV19 and TRBJ1-6; no definite D call. The CDR3 spans 15 residues. The V end lost 3 bases, the J end lost 10 bases, and 16 bases lay between the germline ends. Germline loops: CDR1 LNHDA, CDR2 SQIVND (reference sequence). CDR3 DNA: TGTGCCAGTAGTATCCAGTCCGGCTTCAGGTCACCCCTCCACTTT. It encodes CASSIQSGFRSPLHF.

The CDR3 sequence: CASSQGLAEDTGELFF. As DNA, the CDR3 is TGTGCCAGCAGCCAAGGACTAGCGGAGGACACCGGGGAGCTGTTTTTT. The chain couples TRBV3-1 (or the pseudogene TRBV3-2) to TRBJ2-2, with 9 bases identical to TRBD2. CDR3 length: 16 amino acids. J gave up 3 bases and V 1 base, and 3 bases lay outside the gene matches. Germline lookup yields CDR1 LGHDT and CDR2 YNNKEL (reference sequence).

This sequence joins TRBV10-3 and TRBJ2-7; 14 bases align to TRBD2. From germline, CDR1 is ENHRY and CDR2 SYGVKD. The CDR3 has 17 amino acids. The junction had 5 bases not matched to a gene; V was cut back by 2 bases and J by 2 bases. CDR3 residues: CAISEPGLAGVTYEQYF. CDR3 sequence (DNA): TGTGCCATCAGTGAGCCGGGACTAGCGGGGGTGACCTACGAGCAGTACTTC.

CDR3 DNA sequence: TGTGCCAGCAGAGCAGGGGCAACTAATGAAAAACTGTTTTTT. Translated: CASRAGATNEKLFF. V gene TRBV2 combines with J gene TRBJ1-4, with D perhaps TRBD1 (6 bases). The germline V and J ends were trimmed by 6 bases and 0 bases, with 8 bases remaining between them. Germline lookup yields CDR1 SNHLY and CDR2 FYNNEI. The CDR3 totals 14 residues.

This chain uses TRBV19 with TRBJ2-1; TRBD1 aligns across 7 bases. V lost 4 bases, J lost 4 bases, and 4 bases stayed unmatched. The CDR3 contains 14 residues. Per germline, CDR1 LNHDA and CDR2 SQIVND (reference sequence). The CDR3 loop reads CASSKRGLYNEQFF. The CDR3 DNA sequence: TGTGCCAGTAGTAAGAGGGGGCTATACAATGAGCAGTTCTTC.

The chain joins TRBV27 to TRBJ1-1; TRBD1 is a possible D gene (5 bases). Trimming removed 1 base from V and 7 bases from J, with 16 bases in between. This CDR3 contains 15 residues. Germline CDR1 and CDR2: MNHEY and SMNVEV (reference sequence). The CDR3, as DNA: TGTGCCAGCAGTTTATTCGGGGGACCGGAAATTGAAGCTTTCTTT. Protein sequence: CASSLFGGPEIEAFF.

The V gene is TRBV2, the J gene TRBJ2-1; maybe TRBD2 (6 bases). There are 15 residues in the CDR3. Germline CDR1 is SNHLY and CDR2 is FYNNEI. Trimming removed 3 bases from V and 3 bases from J, with 12 bases in between. CDR3 DNA: TGTGCCAGCAGTGACAGAGCGGGTCGCTACAATGAGCAGTTCTTC. This codes for CASSDRAGRYNEQFF.

This clone was recorded a few times. V and J are TRBV10-3 and TRBJ2-1, with 7 nucleotides matching TRBD2. Germline CDR1 is ENHRY and CDR2 is SYGVKD. With V trimmed by 8 bases and J by 9 bases, 10 bases remained unmatched. The CDR3 spans 13 residues. The CDR3 spells CAISVSREGEQFF. CDR3 DNA: TGTGCCATCTCTGTTTCGAGGGAGGGTGAGCAGTTCTTC.

The rearrangement links TRBV4-1 to TRBJ2-5, with 8 bases identical to TRBD2. CDR1 and CDR2 from the germline V gene are MGHRA and YSYEKL. This CDR3 has 15 amino acids. J lost 4 bases, V lost 1 base, and 5 bases had no gene match. This CDR3 reads CASSQVRGVGETQYF. CDR3 sequence (DNA): TGCGCCAGCAGCCAAGTGCGGGGGGTGGGAGAGACCCAGTACTTC.

The chain carries TRBV24-1 and TRBJ2-1, with 8 positions matching TRBD2. Trimming cost V 3 bases and J 1 base; bases outside gene matches: 1. The CDR3 length is 15 residues. Germline lookup yields CDR1 KGHDR and CDR2 SFDVKD. CDR3 coding DNA: TGTGCCACCAGTGATCGGGGGGGATCCTACAATGAGCAGTTCTTC. The encoded protein is CATSDRGGSYNEQFF.

CDR3: CASSPIGQETQYF. CDR3 sequence (DNA): TGTGCCAGCAGCCCTATTGGCCAAGAGACCCAGTACTTC. The chain couples TRBV14 to TRBJ2-5; D unresolved. Germline V lookup: CDR1 SGHDN, CDR2 FVKESK. V was shortened by 4 bases and J by 1 base, with 7 bases between the two germline ends. The CDR3 runs to 13 residues.

V gene TRBV10-3 combines with J gene TRBJ1-1; 7 bases are a match to TRBD1. V lost 4 bases to trimming and J lost 0 bases; unmatched junction nucleotides: 11. This CDR3 spans 17 amino acids. Germline V gene sequence: CDR1 ENHRY, CDR2 SYGVKD. The CDR3 sequence is CAISGTGQDPMNTEAFF. The CDR3 DNA reads as TGTGCCATCAGTGGGACTGGACAGGACCCTATGAACACTGAAGCTTTCTTT.

The rearrangement links TRBV2 to TRBJ2-7; TRBD1 agrees at 9 bases. Germline loops: CDR1 SNHLY, CDR2 FYNNEI. The CDR3 runs to 13 residues. Losses at the gene ends were 6 bases for V and 4 bases for J; bases not matched to a gene: 4. This CDR3 is CASSGTGLYEQYF. The DNA of the CDR3 is TGTGCCAGCAGCGGGACAGGGCTATACGAGCAGTACTTC. The whole variable domain, filled in from reference TRBV2 and TRBJ2-7, reads EPEVTQTPSHQVTQMGQEVILRCVPISNHLYFYWYRQILGQKVEFLVSFYNNEISEKSEIFDDQFSVERPDGSNFTLKIRSTKLEDSAMYFCASSGTGLYEQYFGPGTRLTVT.

The gene calls are TRBV7-9 and TRBJ2-7, with TRBD2 matching over 10 bases. Germline CDR1 SEHNR, CDR2 FQNEAQ (reference sequence). The CDR3 contains 17 residues. With V trimmed by 7 bases and J by 3 bases, 15 bases remained unmatched. The CDR3 loop is CASIGVAGGKGGYEQYF. CDR3 DNA sequence: TGTGCCAGCATTGGAGTAGCGGGGGGTAAAGGTGGCTACGAGCAGTACTTC.